Below, 20 T cell receptor beta chains from the same sample are listed, as sequenced in a study of blood T cells in healthy people across ages. Primed by a sample-barcoded 5' primer and a J-beta primer mix, a second PCR proceeded for roughly 7 to 12 cycles. Via MiXCR, TCRdb re-called the 5' RACE reads, giving one row per CDR3 protein. The table records around 900,000 distinct CDR3 sequences, 29% of them present only once. The sequencing sample was made of blood. These receptor sequences come from a woman older than 75 in good health.

In the case of this clonotype: Being one base from a much bigger clone, this may be a read error. V is TRBV7-2 and J is TRBJ2-7, with 9 bases lining up with TRBD1. This CDR3 contains 17 residues. In germline, CDR1 is SGHTA, CDR2 FQGNSA. The CDR3, as DNA: TGTGCCAGCAGCTTAGGGACAGGGGTGGGGGTATCCTACGAGCGGTACTTC. This sequence encodes CASSLGTGVGVSYERYF.

This clonotype has at least ten counts. This rearrangement joins TRBV27 to TRBJ2-1, with 9 bases lining up with TRBD2. This CDR3 spans 14 amino acids. The V gene's germline CDR1 is MNHEY and CDR2 SMNVEV (reference sequence). V shed 8 bases and J 6 bases; nucleotides not matched to a gene: 8. CDR3 loop: CASGRERGANEQFF. The CDR3, as DNA: TGTGCCAGCGGCCGGGAGCGGGGGGCCAATGAGCAGTTCTTC.

This clonotype showed up many times. A read error may account for a junction end that differs from germline. J is TRBJ2-3 and V is TRBV12-3 or TRBV12-4; the D is unclear. The CDR3 runs to 12 residues. Here the CDR3 DNA reads TGCGCCAGCAGCTCTAATACAGATACGCAGTATTTT. Translated, it gives CASSSNTDTQYF.

The J gene is TRBJ2-1, the V gene TRBV27; D possibly matches TRBD1 or TRBD2 (6 bases each). Germline V gene lookup returns CDR1 MNHEY and CDR2 SMNVEV (reference sequence). V lost 4 bases, J lost 6 bases, and 16 bases lay in between. The CDR3 totals 15 residues. The CDR3 sequence: CASSSGLGGINEQFF. The CDR3 DNA follows: TGTGCCAGCAGTTCCGGTTTAGGGGGGATCAATGAGCAGTTCTTC.

The chain joins TRBV2 to TRBJ1-4; no clear D gene. CDR1 SNHLY and CDR2 FYNNEI come from the germline V gene. CDR3 length: 13 residues. The V end was cut by 5 bases, the J end by 8 bases, with 12 bases between. In DNA form, the CDR3 reads TGTGCCAGCAGTTTGGGTACTCAGGAAAAACTGTTTTTT. This sequence encodes CASSLGTQEKLFF.

Comments on this clonotype: A much larger clone is a single base away; this may be a read error. V usage is TRBV7-7 and J usage is TRBJ2-7; 11 bases align to TRBD1. Germline lookup yields CDR1 SSHAT and CDR2 FNYEAQ (reference sequence). The CDR3 totals 14 residues. CDR3 in amino acids: CASSSGQGENEQYF. The CDR3 DNA sequence: TGTGCTAGCAGCTCGGGACAGGGGGAGAATGAGCAGTACTTC.

This clonotype was counted at least ten times. The chain combines TRBV7-2 with TRBJ2-1, with D perhaps matching TRBD1 or TRBD2 (5 bases each). In germline, CDR1 is SGHTA, CDR2 FQGNSA. This CDR3 contains 16 residues. Trimming removed 1 base from V and 0 bases from J, with 10 bases in between. The DNA for the CDR3 is TGTGCCAGCAGCTTAGTGGGGGAAAGCTCCTACAATGAGCAGTTCTTC. It yields the protein CASSLVGESSYNEQFF.

At least ten counts were recorded for this clonotype. This chain joins TRBV27 and TRBJ2-3; 8 bases align to TRBD1. Germline V gene sequence: CDR1 MNHEY, CDR2 SMNVEV (reference sequence). CDR3 length: 17 amino acids. Trimming cost V 0 bases and J 5 bases; bases outside gene matches: 10. CDR3 protein: CASSLSRRGRGLDTQYF. DNA of the CDR3: TGTGCCAGCAGTTTATCACGACGGGGCAGGGGGCTAGATACGCAGTATTTT.

About this clonotype: A much larger clonotype is one base distant, so this may be a read error. This chain connects TRBV5-1 to TRBJ2-1, with 11 bases lining up with TRBD2. The CDR3 loop spans 16 amino acids. Germline lookup yields CDR1 SGHRS and CDR2 YFSETQ. With V trimmed by 4 bases and J by 6 bases, 9 bases remained unmatched. The CDR3 sequence: CASSHGLAGSCNEQFF. As DNA, the CDR3 is TGCGCCAGCAGCCACGGACTAGCGGGTTCTTGCAATGAGCAGTTCTTC. The full variable domain, in which reference TRBV5-1 and TRBJ2-1 provide the parts outside the CDR3, is KAGVTQTPRYLIKTRGQQVTLSCSPISGHRSVSWYQQTPGQGLQFLFEYFSETQRNKGNFPGRFSGRQFSNSRSEMNVSTLELGDSALYLCASSHGLAGSCNEQFFGPGTRLTVL.

This clonotype was seen a few times. This sequence joins TRBV6-5 and TRBJ1-5, with 9 bases that match TRBD1. This CDR3 region has 17 residues. Germline CDR1 is MNHEY and CDR2 is SVGAGI. J lost 6 bases, V lost 5 bases, and 14 bases had no gene match. The CDR3 spells CASSNPGTGTQAQPQHF. CDR3 sequence (DNA): TGTGCCAGCAGTAACCCCGGGACAGGGACCCAAGCTCAGCCCCAGCATTTT.

The V gene is TRBV6-2 or TRBV6-3, the J gene TRBJ1-2, with TRBD1 matching 8 bases. The germline V gene has CDR1 MNHEY and CDR2 SVGEGT. J was trimmed by 3 bases and V by 5 bases; bases with no gene match: 2. CDR3 length equals 13 residues. This chain's CDR3 is CASSHRGDYGYTF. The CDR3 nucleotides are TGTGCCAGCAGTCACAGGGGGGACTATGGCTACACCTTC.

This clonotype was observed many times. The chain employs TRBV19 and TRBJ2-1; TRBD2 aligns across 9 bases. V lost 7 bases to trimming and J lost 1 base; unmatched junction nucleotides: 8. The CDR3 consists of 16 residues. Germline CDR1 and CDR2: LNHDA and SQIVND (reference sequence). CDR3 nucleotide sequence: TGTGCCAGTAAACATAGCGGGGGCCTTTCCTACAATGAGCAGTTCTTC. Residues: CASKHSGGLSYNEQFF.

The chain links TRBV6-6 to TRBJ2-1; D may correspond to TRBD1 or TRBD2 (6 bases each). CDR1 and CDR2 from the germline V gene are MNHNY and SVGAGI (reference sequence). The CDR3 covers 16 residues. Trimming left V 3 bases short and J 7 bases short, with 19 bases between. The CDR3, as DNA: TGTGCCAGCAGTTATCGGGTAGGGGGGCGCGGGAATGAGCAGTTCTTC. Protein: CASSYRVGGRGNEQFF.

About this clonotype: This may come from a read error, since a much larger clone is one base off. The V call is TRBV5-1, the J call TRBJ1-1; D remains ambiguous. This CDR3 is built from 13 residues. Germline lookup yields CDR1 SGHRS and CDR2 YFSETQ. This CDR3 is CASSLVSATGAFF. Written as DNA, the CDR3 is TGCGCCAGCAGCTTGGTCTCAGCTACTGGAGCTTTCTTT.

There are a few counts of this clonotype. A read error is possible here, since a much larger clone lies one base away. V usage is TRBV20-1 and J usage is TRBJ2-5, with TRBD2 matching over 8 bases. CDR1 is DFQATT, CDR2 SNEGSKA, per germline (reference sequence). The CDR3 runs to 16 residues. Trimming cost V 0 bases and J 5 bases; bases outside gene matches: 11. The CDR3 nucleotides read TGCAGTGCTAGAGATCCTGGCGGGGGGCGGGGGGAGACCCAGTACTTC. Translation: CSARDPGGGRGETQYF.

In its sample, this clonotype was seen many times. This chain links TRBV12-3 or TRBV12-4 with TRBJ1-2; 10 bases align to TRBD1. The CDR3 totals 15 residues. V shed 4 bases, J shed 2 bases, and the junction held 4 bases outside the gene matches. The CDR3 DNA reads TGTGCCAGCAGTTCCCCGGGACAGGGGAACTATGGCTACACCTTC. It codes for CASSSPGQGNYGYTF.

This clonotype has a count of ten or more. The chain combines TRBV20-1 with TRBJ2-5; no clear D gene. CDR3 length equals 15 residues. Germline loops: CDR1 DFQATT, CDR2 SNEGSKA (reference sequence). V lost 0 bases and J 5 bases, leaving 16 bases between the germline ends. This CDR3 reads CSARDPKLRLETQYF. The CDR3 bases are TGCAGTGCTAGAGATCCCAAACTTAGGTTGGAGACCCAGTACTTC.

This chain joins TRBV12-3 or TRBV12-4 and TRBJ2-7, with D possibly matching TRBD2 (5 bases). Between the trimmed V and J ends, which lost 5 bases and 13 bases, there was a span of 18 bases. The CDR3 contains 12 residues. Here the CDR3 DNA reads TGTGCCAGCAGTCGCCGACGTGGCTCGGGATACTTC. This sequence encodes CASSRRRGSGYF.

In its sample, this clonotype was seen a few times. A read error may explain this, as a much larger clone is one base away. The rearrangement links TRBV20-1 to TRBJ2-3, with 8 bases that match TRBD1. The trim removed 5 bases at V and 3 bases at J, leaving 4 bases unmatched. The CDR3 extends over 13 amino acids. Germline V gives CDR1 DFQATT, CDR2 SNEGSKA (reference sequence). The chain's CDR3 is CSARTGITDTQYF. The CDR3, as DNA: TGCAGTGCTCGGACAGGGATTACAGATACGCAGTATTTT.

Many counts were recorded for this clonotype. The chain is built from TRBV12-3 or TRBV12-4 and TRBJ1-2, with TRBD1 identical over 11 bases. The CDR3 runs to 14 residues. V dropped 5 bases and J dropped 8; count of bases not matched to a gene: 7. The chain's CDR3 is CASSRDRGAGGYTF. The CDR3 DNA reads as TGTGCCAGCAGTCGGGACAGGGGGGCAGGGGGCTACACCTTC.